This T cell receptor (beta chain) is drawn from a study of blood T cell repertoires in COVID-19. Study at large: Researchers got acute and convalescent COVID-19 samples from the United States, Italy and Spain.

The V end lost 1 base, the J end lost 2 bases, and 15 bases lay between the germline ends. This CDR3 contains 17 residues. The germline CDR1 and CDR2 sequences are MNHEY and SMNVEV (reference sequence). The table came from immunoSEQ multiplex PCR; TCRdb's copy has only in-frame clones and leaves some out. The sample lists about 130,000 clones, about 89% occurring once. This sequence was found in a man between 50 and 59 years old with active or convalescent COVID-19. What was sequenced was peripheral blood. The chain joins TRBV27 to TRBJ2-1; D may be TRBD1 (6 bases). The CDR3 sequence: CASSLLPTGYTYNEQFF. Written as DNA, the CDR3 is TGTGCCAGCAGTTTATTGCCAACAGGGTATACCTACAATGAGCAGTTCTTC.